This T cell receptor beta chain was found in a study of shared clonotypes between healthy human individuals. Overall study context: Each donor's CD8 memory used one plate, CD8 naive two, each CD4 subset three. Study observations and caveats: The naive CD4 repertoires of a handful of donors were compared, and approximately 5% of clonotypes were shared. Generally, estimated richness proved larger in naive subsets than it did in memory subsets.

A word on this clone: Its antigen remains unidentified.

The protocol was immunoSEQ multiplex PCR, while the TCRdb copy is restricted to in-frame clones and leaves out a portion. The sample lists over 2 million clones, 85% to 95% occurring once. Naive CD8 cells were CD45RO-negative, positively selected for CCR7, excluding terminally differentiated effector memory CD45RA+ cells. This receptor was taken from a man between 18 and 35 years old in good health. Sequencing was done on a sample of naive CD8+ T cells sorted from blood.

The CDR3 loop reads CASSKDSLPYEQYF. As DNA, the CDR3 is TGTGCCAGCAGCAAAGACAGTCTCCCCTACGAGCAGTACTTC. This chain links TRBV7-9 with TRBJ2-7, with D possibly matching TRBD1 (5 bases). V lost 5 bases, J lost 2 bases, and 13 bases lay in between. Germline assignment: CDR1 SEHNR and CDR2 FQNEAQ (reference sequence). CDR3 size: 14 residues. Using reference TRBV7-9 and TRBJ2-7 for the parts outside the CDR3, the full variable domain is DTGVSQNPRHKITKRGQNVTFRCDPISEHNRLYWYRQTLGQGPEFLTYFQNEAQLEKSRLLSDRFSAERPKGSFSTLEIQRTEQGDSAMYLCASSKDSLPYEQYFGPGTRLTVT.